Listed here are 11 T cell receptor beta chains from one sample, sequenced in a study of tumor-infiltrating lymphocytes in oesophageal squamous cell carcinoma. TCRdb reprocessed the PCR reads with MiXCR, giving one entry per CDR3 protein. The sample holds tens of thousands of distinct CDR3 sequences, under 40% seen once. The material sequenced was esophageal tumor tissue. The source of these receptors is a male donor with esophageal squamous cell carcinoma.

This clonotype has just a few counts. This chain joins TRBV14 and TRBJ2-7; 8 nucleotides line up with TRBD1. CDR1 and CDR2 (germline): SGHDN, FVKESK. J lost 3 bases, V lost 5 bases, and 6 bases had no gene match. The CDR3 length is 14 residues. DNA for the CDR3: TGTGCCAGCAGCAAACGGACAGGGTTCTACGAGCAGTACTTC. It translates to CASSKRTGFYEQYF.

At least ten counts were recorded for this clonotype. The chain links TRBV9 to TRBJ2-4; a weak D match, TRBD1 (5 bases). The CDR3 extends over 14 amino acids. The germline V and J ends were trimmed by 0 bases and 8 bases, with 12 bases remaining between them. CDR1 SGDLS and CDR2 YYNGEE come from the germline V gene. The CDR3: CASSVEGALDIQYF. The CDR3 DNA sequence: TGTGCCAGCAGCGTAGAAGGGGCGCTGGACATTCAGTACTTC.

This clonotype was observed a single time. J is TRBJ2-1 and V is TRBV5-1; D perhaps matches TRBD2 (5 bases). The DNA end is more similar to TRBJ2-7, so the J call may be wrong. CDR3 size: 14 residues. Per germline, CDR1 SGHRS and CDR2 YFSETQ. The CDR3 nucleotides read TGCGCCAGCAGCGGTGGAGGTGACGGAGATGAGCAGTACTTC. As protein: CASSGGGDGDEQYF.

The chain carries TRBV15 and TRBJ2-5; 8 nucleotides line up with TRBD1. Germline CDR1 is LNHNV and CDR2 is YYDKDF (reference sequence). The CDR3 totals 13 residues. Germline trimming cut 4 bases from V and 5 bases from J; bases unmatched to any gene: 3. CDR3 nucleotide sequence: TGTGCCACCAGCATCACAGGGGGGGAGACCCAGTACTTC. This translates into CATSITGGETQYF.

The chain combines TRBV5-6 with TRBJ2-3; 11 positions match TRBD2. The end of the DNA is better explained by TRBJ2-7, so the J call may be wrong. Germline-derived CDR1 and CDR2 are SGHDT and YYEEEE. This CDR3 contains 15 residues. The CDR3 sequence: CASSFSGRVTYTQYF. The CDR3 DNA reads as TGTGCCAGCAGCTTTAGCGGGAGGGTAACATATACGCAGTACTTC.

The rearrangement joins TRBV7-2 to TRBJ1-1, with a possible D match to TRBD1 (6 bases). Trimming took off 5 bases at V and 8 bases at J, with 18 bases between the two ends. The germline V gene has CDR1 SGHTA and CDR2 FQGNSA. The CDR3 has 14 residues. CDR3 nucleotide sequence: TGTGCCAGCAGCACGCACACAGGGCATAAGGAAGCTTTCTTT. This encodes CASSTHTGHKEAFF. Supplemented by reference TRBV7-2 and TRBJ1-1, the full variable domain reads GAGVSQSPSNKVTEKGKDVELRCDPISGHTALYWYRQSLGQGLEFLIYFQGNSAPDKSGLPSDRFSAERTGGSVSTLTIQRTQQEDSAVYLCASSTHTGHKEAFFGQGTRLTVV.

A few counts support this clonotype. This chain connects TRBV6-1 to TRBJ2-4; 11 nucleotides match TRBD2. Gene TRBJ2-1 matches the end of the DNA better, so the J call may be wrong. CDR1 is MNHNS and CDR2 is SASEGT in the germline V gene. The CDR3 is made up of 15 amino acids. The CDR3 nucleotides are TGTGCCAGCAGTGAAATTAGCGGGGGGGCAAAGGAGCAGTTCTTC. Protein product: CASSEISGGAKEQFF.

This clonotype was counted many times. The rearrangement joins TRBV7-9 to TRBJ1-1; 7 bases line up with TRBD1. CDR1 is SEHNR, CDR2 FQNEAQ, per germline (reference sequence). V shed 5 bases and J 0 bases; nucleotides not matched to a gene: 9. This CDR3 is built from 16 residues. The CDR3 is CASSQGQIFMNTEAFF. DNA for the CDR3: TGTGCCAGCAGCCAGGGACAGATATTCATGAACACTGAAGCTTTCTTT.

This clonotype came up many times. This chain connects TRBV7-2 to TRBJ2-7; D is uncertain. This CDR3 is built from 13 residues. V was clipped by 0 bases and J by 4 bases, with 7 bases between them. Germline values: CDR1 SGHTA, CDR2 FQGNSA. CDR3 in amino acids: CASSLAVGYEQYF. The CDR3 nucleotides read TGTGCCAGCAGCTTAGCGGTAGGGTACGAGCAGTACTTC.

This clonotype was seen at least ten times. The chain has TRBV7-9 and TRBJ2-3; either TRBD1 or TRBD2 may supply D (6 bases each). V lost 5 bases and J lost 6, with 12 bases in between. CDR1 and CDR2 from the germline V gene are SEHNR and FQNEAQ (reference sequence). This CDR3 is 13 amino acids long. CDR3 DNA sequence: TGTGCCAGCAGCCCCCTAGGGGGGGATACGCAGTATTTT. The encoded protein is CASSPLGGDTQYF. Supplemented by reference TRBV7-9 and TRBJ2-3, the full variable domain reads DTGVSQNPRHKITKRGQNVTFRCDPISEHNRLYWYRQTLGQGPEFLTYFQNEAQLEKSRLLSDRFSAERPKGSFSTLEIQRTEQGDSAMYLCASSPLGGDTQYFGPGTRLTVL.

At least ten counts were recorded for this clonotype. The DNA of the CDR3 is TGTGCCAGCAGTGGCAGGTTCCTTGGGGCCCAGTACTTC. Translation: CASSGRFLGAQYF. The J gene is TRBJ2-5, the V gene TRBV12-3 or TRBV12-4; D not resolved. Trimming left V 5 bases short and J 9 bases short, with 16 bases between. This CDR3 has 13 residues.